What follows describes a single T cell receptor (beta chain). Its specificity is unknown. Extracted RNA was reverse transcribed into cDNA, the sequencing template. Generated by immunoSEQ multiplex PCR, the TCRdb table keeps only in-frame clones and is missing some. The sample contains about 200,000 clones, 35% to 40% of which appear only once. CDR3 length: 12 amino acids. In germline, CDR1 is SQVTM, CDR2 ANQGSEA. The V gene lost 3 bases and the J gene lost 6 bases, with 11 bases spanning the gap. The sample originates from a study of CD8+ T cells in alopecia areata. Overall study findings and caveats: Given one nonresponder, whether baseline CD8+ expansion relates to response remains uncertain.

Treatment defined: oral pan-JAK inhibitor, 5-10 mg twice daily. Collection of lesional scalp punch biopsies and peripheral blood was performed in alopecia areata patients. The sequence came from a human donor with alopecia areata. Sequences were derived from CD4+ T cells sorted from blood, sampled at approximately week 30, from a patient treated with tofacitinib. J is TRBJ1-1 and V is TRBV29-1; TRBD1 is a possible D gene (5 bases). The CDR3 region has the DNA TGCAGCGTTGAGTTACAGGTTTCTGAAGCTTTCTTT. Its translation: CSVELQVSEAFF.